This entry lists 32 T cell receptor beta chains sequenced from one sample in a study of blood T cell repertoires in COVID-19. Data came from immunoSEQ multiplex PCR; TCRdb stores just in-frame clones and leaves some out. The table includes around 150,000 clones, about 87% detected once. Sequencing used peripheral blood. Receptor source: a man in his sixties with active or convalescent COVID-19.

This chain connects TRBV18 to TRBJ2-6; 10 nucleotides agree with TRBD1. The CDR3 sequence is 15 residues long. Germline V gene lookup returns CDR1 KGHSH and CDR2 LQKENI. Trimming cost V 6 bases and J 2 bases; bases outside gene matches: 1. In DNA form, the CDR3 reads TGTGCCAGCTCCGACAGGGGGCCTGGGGCCAACGTCCTGACTTTC. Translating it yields CASSDRGPGANVLTF.

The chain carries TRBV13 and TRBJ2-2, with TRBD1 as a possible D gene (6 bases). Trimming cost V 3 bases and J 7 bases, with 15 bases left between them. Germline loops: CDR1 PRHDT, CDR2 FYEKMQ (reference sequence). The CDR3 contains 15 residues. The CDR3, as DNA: TGTGCCAGCAGCTTTCTCTCAGGGGAATACGGGGAGCTGTTTTTT. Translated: CASSFLSGEYGELFF.

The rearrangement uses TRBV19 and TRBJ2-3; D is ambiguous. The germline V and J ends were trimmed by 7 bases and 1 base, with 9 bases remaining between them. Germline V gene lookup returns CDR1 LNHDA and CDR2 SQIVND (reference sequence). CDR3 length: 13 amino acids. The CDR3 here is CASIAAGTDTQYF. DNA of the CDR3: TGTGCCAGTATCGCGGCCGGCACAGATACGCAGTATTTT.

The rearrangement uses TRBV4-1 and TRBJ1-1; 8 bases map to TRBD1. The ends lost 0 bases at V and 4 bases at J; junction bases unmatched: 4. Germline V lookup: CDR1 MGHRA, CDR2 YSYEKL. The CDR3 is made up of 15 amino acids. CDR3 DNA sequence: TGCGCCAGCAGCCAAGAATCCAGGGGGCTCACTGAAGCTTTCTTT. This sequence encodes CASSQESRGLTEAFF.

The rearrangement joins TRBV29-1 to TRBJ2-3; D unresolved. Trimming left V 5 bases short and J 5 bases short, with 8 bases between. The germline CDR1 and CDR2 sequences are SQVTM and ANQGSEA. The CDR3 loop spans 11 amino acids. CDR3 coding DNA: TGCAGCGTTAGACACGTAGATACGCAGTATTTT. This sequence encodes CSVRHVDTQYF.

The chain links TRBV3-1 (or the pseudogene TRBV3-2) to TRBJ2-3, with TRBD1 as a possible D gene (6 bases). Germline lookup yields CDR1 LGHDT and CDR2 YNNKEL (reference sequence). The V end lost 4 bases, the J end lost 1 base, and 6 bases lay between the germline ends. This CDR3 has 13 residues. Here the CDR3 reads CASSRQGTDTQYF. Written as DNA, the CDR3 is TGTGCCAGCAGCCGACAGGGCACAGATACGCAGTATTTT.

This CDR3 is CASSNDRGPGNTIYF. The CDR3 coding sequence is TGTGCCAGCAGTAACGACAGGGGCCCTGGAAACACCATATATTTT. The chain links TRBV6-5 to TRBJ1-3; TRBD1 matches 8 bases. Germline V gene lookup returns CDR1 MNHEY and CDR2 SVGAGI. This CDR3 contains 15 residues. With V trimmed by 5 bases and J by 2 bases, 5 bases remained unmatched.

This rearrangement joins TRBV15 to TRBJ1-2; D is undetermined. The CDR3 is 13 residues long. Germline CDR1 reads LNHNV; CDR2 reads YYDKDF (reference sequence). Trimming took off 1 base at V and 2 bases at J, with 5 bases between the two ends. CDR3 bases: TGTGCCACCAGCAGAGTTCGGAACTATGGCTACACCTTC. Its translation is CATSRVRNYGYTF. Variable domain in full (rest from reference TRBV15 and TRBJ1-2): DAMVIQNPRYQVTQFGKPVTLSCSQTLNHNVMYWYQQKSSQAPKLLFHYYDKDFNNEADTPDNFQSRRPNTSFCFLDIRSPGLGDTAMYLCATSRVRNYGYTFGSGTRLTVV.

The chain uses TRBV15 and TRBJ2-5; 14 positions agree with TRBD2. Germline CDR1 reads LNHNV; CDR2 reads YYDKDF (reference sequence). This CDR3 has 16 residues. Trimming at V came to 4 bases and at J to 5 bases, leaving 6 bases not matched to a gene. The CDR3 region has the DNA TGTGCCACCAGCATGACTAGCGGGAGGGCCGGGGAGACCCAGTACTTC. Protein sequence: CATSMTSGRAGETQYF.

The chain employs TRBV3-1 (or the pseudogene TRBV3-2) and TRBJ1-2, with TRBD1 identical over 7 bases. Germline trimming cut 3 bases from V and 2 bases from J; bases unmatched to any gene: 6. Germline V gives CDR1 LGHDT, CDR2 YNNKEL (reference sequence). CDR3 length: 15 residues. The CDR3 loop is CASSQATGRNYGYTF. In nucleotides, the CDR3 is TGTGCCAGCAGCCAGGCGACAGGGAGGAACTATGGCTACACCTTC.

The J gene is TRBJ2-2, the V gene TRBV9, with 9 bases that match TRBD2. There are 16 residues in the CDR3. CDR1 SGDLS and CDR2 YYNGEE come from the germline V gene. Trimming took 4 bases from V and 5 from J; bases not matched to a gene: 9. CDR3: CASSLRLAEPTGELFF. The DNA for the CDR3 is TGTGCCAGCAGCTTAAGACTAGCGGAGCCAACCGGGGAGCTGTTTTTT.

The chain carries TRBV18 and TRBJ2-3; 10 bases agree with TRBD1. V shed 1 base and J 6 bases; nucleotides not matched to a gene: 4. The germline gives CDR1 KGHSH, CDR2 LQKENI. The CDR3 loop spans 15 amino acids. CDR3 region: CASSPQGQGSDTQYF. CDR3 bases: TGTGCCAGCTCACCACAGGGACAGGGGTCGGATACGCAGTATTTT.

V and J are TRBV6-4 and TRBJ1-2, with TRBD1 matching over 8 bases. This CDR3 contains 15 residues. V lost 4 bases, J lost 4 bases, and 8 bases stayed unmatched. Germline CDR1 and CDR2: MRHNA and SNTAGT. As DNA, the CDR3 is TGTGCCAGCAGTGCATCGGACAGGGCCGGCTATGGCTACACCTTC. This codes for CASSASDRAGYGYTF.

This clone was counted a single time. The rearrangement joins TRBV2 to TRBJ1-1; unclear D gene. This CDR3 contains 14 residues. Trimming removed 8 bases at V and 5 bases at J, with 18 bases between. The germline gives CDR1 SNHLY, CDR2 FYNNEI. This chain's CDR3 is CASREGRGRTEAFF. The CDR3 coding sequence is TGTGCCAGCCGGGAAGGTCGAGGGAGGACTGAAGCTTTCTTT.

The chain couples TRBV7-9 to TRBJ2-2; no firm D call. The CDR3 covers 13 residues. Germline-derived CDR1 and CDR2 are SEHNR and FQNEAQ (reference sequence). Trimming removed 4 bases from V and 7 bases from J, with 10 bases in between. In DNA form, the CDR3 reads TGTGCCAGCAGCTGGAGCGAGGACGGGGAGCTGTTTTTT. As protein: CASSWSEDGELFF.

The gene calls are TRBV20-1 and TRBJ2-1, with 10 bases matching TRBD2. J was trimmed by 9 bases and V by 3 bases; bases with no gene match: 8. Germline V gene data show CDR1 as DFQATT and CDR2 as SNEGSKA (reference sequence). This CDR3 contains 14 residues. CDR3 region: CSASGLAGVVEQFF. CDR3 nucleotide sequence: TGCAGTGCTAGTGGGCTAGCGGGAGTGGTTGAGCAGTTCTTC.

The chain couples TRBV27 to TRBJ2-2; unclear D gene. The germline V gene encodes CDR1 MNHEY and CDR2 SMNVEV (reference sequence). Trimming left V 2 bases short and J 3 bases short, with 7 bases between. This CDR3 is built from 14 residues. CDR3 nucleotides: TGTGCCAGCAGTTTAGGCACCGACACCGGGGAGCTGTTTTTT. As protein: CASSLGTDTGELFF.

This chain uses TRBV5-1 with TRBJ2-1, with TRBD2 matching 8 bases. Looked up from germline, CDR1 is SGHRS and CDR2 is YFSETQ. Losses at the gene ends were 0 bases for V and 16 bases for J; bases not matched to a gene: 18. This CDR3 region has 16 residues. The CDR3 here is CASSLGSLAGYDLLFF. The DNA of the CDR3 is TGCGCCAGCAGCTTGGGCTCGTTAGCGGGGTACGATTTACTTTTCTTC. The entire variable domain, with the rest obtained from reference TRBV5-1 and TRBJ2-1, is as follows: KAGVTQTPRYLIKTRGQQVTLSCSPISGHRSVSWYQQTPGQGLQFLFEYFSETQRNKGNFPGRFSGRQFSNSRSEMNVSTLELGDSALYLCASSLGSLAGYDLLFFGPGTRLTVL.

The CDR3 sequence is CASSEGGNTEAFF. The CDR3, as DNA: TGTGCCAGCAGTGAAGGAGGGAACACTGAAGCTTTCTTT. This sequence joins TRBV6-1 and TRBJ1-1; D not certain. Germline lookup yields CDR1 MNHNS and CDR2 SASEGT. The CDR3 extends over 13 amino acids. Trimming cost V 1 base and J 1 base, with 4 bases left between them.

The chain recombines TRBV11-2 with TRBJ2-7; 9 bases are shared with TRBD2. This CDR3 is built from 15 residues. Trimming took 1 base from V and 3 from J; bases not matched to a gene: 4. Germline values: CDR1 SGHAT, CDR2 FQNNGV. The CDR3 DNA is TGTGCCAGCAGCTTAGGCGGGGGGGAACGCTACGAGCAGTACTTC. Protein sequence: CASSLGGGERYEQYF.

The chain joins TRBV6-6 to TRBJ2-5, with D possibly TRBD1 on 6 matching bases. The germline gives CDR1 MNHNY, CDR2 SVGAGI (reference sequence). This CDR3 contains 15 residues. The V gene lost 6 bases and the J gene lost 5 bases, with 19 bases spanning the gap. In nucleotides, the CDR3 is TGTGCCAGCAGCCACCTTGTGGGGGCAGCCGAGACCCAGTACTTC. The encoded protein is CASSHLVGAAETQYF.

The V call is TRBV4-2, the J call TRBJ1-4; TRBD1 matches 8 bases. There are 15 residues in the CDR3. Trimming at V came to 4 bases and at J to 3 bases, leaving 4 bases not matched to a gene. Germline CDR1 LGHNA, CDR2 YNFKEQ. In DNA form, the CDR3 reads TGTGCCAGCAGCCCGGACAGGGCGGCTAATGAAAAACTGTTTTTT. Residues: CASSPDRAANEKLFF.

The CDR3 loop is CASSFSEQAFF. CDR3 DNA: TGTGCCAGCAGTTTTTCTGAGCAAGCTTTCTTT. The chain recombines TRBV28 with TRBJ1-1; D unclear. V shed 3 bases and J shed 9 bases, with 8 bases lying between them. Germline V gives CDR1 MDHEN, CDR2 SYDVKM. The CDR3 spans 11 residues.

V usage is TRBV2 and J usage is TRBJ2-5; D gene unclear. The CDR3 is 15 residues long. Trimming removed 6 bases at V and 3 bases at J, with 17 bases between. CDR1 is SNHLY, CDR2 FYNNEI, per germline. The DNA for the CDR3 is TGTGCCAGCAGCAAAGACCTCGGGTTTGAAGAGACCCAGTACTTC. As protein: CASSKDLGFEETQYF.

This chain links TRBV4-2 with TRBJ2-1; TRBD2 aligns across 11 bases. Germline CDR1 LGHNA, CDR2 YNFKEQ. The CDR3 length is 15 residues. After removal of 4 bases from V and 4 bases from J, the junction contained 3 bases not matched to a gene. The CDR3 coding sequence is TGTGCCAGCAGCCCCCGGACTAGCGGGTACAATGAGCAGTTCTTC. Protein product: CASSPRTSGYNEQFF.

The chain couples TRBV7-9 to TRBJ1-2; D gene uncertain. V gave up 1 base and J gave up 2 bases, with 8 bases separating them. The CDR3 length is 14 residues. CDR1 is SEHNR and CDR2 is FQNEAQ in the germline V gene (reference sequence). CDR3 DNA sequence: TGTGCCAGCAGCTTAGTCTCAGGAAACTATGGCTACACCTTC. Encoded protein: CASSLVSGNYGYTF.

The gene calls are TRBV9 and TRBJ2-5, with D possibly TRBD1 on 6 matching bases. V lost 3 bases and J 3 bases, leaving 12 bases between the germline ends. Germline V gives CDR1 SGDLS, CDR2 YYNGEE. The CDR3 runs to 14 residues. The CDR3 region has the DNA TGTGCCAGCAGCGCCCGACAGGTAGAAGAGACCCAGTACTTC. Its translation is CASSARQVEETQYF. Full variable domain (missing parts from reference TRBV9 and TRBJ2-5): DSGVTQTPKHLITATGQRVTLRCSPRSGDLSVYWYQQSLDQGLQFLIQYYNGEERAKGNILERFSAQQFPDLHSELNLSSLELGDSALYFCASSARQVEETQYFGPGTRLLVL.

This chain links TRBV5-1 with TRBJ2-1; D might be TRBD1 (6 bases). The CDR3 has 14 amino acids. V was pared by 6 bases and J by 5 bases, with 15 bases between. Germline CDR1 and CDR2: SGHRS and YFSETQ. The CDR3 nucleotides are TGCGCCAGCACCTTCGACAGGCGGAACAATGAGCAGTTCTTC. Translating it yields CASTFDRRNNEQFF.

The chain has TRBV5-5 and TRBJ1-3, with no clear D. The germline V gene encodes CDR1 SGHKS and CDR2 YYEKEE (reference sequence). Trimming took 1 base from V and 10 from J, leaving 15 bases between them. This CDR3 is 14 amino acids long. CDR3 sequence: CASSLIDTGGTIYF. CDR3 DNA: TGTGCCAGCAGCTTGATCGACACCGGAGGTACCATATATTTT.

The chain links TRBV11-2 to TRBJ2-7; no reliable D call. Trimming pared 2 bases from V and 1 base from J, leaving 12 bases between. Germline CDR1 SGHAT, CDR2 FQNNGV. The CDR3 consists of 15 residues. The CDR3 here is CASSLSPRSSYEQYF. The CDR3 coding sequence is TGTGCCAGCAGCTTATCCCCCAGATCGTCCTACGAGCAGTACTTC. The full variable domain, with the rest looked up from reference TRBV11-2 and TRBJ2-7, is EAGVAQSPRYKIIEKRQSVAFWCNPISGHATLYWYQQILGQGPKLLIQFQNNGVVDDSQLPKDRFSAERLKGVDSTLKIQPAKLEDSAVYLCASSLSPRSSYEQYFGPGTRLTVT.

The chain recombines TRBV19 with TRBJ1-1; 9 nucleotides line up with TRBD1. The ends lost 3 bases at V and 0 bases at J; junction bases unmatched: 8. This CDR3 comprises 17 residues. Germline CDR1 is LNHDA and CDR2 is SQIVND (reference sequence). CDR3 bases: TGTGCCAGTAGTATGGGGCCCTGGACAGGGGTGAACACTGAAGCTTTCTTT. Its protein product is CASSMGPWTGVNTEAFF. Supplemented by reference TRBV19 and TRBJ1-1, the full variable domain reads DGGITQSPKYLFRKEGQNVTLSCEQNLNHDAMYWYRQDPGQGLRLIYYSQIVNDFQKGDIAEGYSVSREKKESFPLTVTSAQKNPTAFYLCASSMGPWTGVNTEAFFGQGTRLTVV.

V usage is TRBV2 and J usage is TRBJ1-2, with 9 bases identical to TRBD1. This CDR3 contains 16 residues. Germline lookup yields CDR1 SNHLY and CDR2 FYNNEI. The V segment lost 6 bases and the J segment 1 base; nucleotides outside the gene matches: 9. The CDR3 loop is CASSRTGAFGNYGYTF. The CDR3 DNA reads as TGTGCCAGCAGCCGGACAGGGGCATTTGGTAACTATGGCTACACCTTC. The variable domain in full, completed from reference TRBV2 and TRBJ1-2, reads EPEVTQTPSHQVTQMGQEVILRCVPISNHLYFYWYRQILGQKVEFLVSFYNNEISEKSEIFDDQFSVERPDGSNFTLKIRSTKLEDSAMYFCASSRTGAFGNYGYTFGSGTRLTVV.